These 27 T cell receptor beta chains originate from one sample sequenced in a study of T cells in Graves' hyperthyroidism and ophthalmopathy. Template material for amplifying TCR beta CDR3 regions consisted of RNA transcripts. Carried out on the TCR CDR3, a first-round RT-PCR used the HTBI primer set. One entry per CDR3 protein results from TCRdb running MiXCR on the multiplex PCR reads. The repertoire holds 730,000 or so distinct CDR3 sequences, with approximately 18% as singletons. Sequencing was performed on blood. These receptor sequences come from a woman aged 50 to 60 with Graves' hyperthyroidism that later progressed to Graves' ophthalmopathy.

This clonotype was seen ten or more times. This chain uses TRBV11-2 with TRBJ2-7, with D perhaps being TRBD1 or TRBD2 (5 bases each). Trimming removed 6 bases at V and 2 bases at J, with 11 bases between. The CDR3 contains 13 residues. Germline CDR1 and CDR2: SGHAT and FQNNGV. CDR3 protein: CASRGDVTYEQYF. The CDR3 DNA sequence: TGTGCCAGCAGGGGGGACGTAACCTACGAGCAGTACTTC.

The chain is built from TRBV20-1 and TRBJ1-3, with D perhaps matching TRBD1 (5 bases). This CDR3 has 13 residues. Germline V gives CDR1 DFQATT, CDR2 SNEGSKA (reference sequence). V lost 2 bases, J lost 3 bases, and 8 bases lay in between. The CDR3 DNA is TGCAGTGCTAGATACGGGGGTGGAAACACCATATATTTT. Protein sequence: CSARYGGGNTIYF.

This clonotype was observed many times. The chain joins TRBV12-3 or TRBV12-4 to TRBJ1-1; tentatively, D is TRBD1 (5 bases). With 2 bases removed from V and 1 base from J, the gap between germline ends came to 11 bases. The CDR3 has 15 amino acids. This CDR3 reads CASSLSSGKNTEAFF. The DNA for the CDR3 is TGTGCCAGCAGTTTATCTTCAGGGAAGAACACTGAAGCTTTCTTT.

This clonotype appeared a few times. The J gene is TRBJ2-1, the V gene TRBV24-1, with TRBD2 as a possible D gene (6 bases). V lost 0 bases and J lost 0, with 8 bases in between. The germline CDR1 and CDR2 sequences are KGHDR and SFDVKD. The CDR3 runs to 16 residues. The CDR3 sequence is CATSDLPGVSYNEQFF. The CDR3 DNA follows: TGTGCCACCAGTGATTTGCCGGGGGTCTCCTACAATGAGCAGTTCTTC.

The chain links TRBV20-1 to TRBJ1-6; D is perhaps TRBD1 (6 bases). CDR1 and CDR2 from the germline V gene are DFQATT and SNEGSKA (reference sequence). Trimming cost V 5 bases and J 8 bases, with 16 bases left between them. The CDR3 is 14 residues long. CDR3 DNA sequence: TGCAGTGCTGGGGACAAAAGCGGGGATTCACCCCTCCACTTT. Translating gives CSAGDKSGDSPLHF.

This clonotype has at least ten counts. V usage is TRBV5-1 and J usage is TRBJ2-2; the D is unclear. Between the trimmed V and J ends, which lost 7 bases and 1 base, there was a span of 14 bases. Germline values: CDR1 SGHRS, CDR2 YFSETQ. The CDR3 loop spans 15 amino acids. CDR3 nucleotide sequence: TGCGCCAGCTTCTCGCCTAAGGGGAACACCGGGGAGCTGTTTTTT. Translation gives CASFSPKGNTGELFF.

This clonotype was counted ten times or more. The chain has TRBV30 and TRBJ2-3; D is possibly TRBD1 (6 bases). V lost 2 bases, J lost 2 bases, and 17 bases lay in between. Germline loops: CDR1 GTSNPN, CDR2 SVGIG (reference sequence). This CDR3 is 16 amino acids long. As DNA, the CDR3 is TGTGCCTGGAGTCCCGGAGATGGGGGACACACAGATACGCAGTATTTT. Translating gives CAWSPGDGGHTDTQYF.

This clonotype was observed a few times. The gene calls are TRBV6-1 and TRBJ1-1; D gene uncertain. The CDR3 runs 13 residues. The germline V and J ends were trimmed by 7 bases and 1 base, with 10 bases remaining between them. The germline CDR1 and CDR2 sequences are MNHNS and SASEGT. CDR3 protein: CASKGLKNTEAFF. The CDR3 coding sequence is TGTGCCAGCAAAGGACTGAAGAACACTGAAGCTTTCTTT.

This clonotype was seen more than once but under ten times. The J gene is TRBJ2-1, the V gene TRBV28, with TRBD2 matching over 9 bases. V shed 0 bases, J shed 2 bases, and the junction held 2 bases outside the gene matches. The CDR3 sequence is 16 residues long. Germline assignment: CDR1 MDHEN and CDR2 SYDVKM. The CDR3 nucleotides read TGTGCCAGCAGTTTATGGACTAGCGGAACCTACAATGAGCAGTTCTTC. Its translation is CASSLWTSGTYNEQFF.

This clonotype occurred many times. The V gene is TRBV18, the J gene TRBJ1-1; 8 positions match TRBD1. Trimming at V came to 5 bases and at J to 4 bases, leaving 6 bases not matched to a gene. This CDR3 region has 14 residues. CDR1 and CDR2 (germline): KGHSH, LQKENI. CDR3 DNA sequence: TGTGCCAGCTCAGCAGGACAGGGAATCACTGAAGCTTTCTTT. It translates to CASSAGQGITEAFF.

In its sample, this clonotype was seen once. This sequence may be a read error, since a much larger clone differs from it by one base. This chain's CDR3 is CSARALAGGTYNEQFF. CDR3 in DNA: TGCAGTGCTAGGGCGCTAGCGGGAGGAACATACAATGAGCAGTTCTTC. The chain carries TRBV20-1 and TRBJ2-1, with 11 bases fitting TRBD2. With V trimmed by 3 bases and J by 4 bases, 8 bases remained unmatched. The CDR3 is 16 residues long. In germline, CDR1 is DFQATT, CDR2 SNEGSKA (reference sequence).

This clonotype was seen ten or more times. CDR3 bases: TGCGCCAGCAGCGCGGGGACAGGGACCACCCATGGCTACACCTTC. Translation: CASSAGTGTTHGYTF. J is TRBJ1-2 and V is TRBV5-1; 9 nucleotides match TRBD1. Germline loops: CDR1 SGHRS, CDR2 YFSETQ. Trimming took 4 bases from V and 6 from J; bases not matched to a gene: 10. The CDR3 has 15 amino acids.

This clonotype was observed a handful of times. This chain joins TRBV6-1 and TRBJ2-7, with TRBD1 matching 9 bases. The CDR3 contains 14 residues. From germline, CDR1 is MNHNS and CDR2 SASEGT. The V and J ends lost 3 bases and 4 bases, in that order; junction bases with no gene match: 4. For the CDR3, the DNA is TGTGCCAGCAGTGACAGGACAGGGGTTTACGAGCAGTACTTC. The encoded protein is CASSDRTGVYEQYF.

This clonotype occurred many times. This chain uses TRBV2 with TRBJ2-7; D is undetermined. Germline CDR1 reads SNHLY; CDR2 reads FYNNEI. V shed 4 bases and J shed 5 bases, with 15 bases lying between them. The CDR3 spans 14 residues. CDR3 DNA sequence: TGTGCCAGCAGTGGGGCCATCGGCCTCGACGAGCAGTACTTC. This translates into CASSGAIGLDEQYF.

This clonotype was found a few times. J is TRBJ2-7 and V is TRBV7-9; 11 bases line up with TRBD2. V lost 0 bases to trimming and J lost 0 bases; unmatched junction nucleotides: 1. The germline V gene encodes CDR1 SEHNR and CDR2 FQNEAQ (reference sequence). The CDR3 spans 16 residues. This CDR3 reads CASSLAGLAGSYEQYF. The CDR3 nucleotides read TGTGCCAGCAGCTTAGCCGGACTAGCGGGCTCCTACGAGCAGTACTTC. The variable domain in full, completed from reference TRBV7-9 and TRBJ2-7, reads DTGVSQNPRHKITKRGQNVTFRCDPISEHNRLYWYRQTLGQGPEFLTYFQNEAQLEKSRLLSDRFSAERPKGSFSTLEIQRTEQGDSAMYLCASSLAGLAGSYEQYFGPGTRLTVT.

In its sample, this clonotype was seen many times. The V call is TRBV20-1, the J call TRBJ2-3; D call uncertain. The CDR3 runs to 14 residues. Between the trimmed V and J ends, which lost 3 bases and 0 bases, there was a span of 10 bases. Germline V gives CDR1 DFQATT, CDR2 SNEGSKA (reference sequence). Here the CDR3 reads CSASGVRSTDTQYF. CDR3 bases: TGCAGTGCTAGTGGAGTAAGAAGCACAGATACGCAGTATTTT.

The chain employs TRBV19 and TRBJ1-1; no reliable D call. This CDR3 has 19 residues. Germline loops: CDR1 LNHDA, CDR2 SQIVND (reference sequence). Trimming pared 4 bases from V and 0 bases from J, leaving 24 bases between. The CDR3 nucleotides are TGTGCCAGTAGTAACCCCCAAGCTCAAAGAGGGAGGATGAACACTGAAGCTTTCTTT. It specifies CASSNPQAQRGRMNTEAFF.

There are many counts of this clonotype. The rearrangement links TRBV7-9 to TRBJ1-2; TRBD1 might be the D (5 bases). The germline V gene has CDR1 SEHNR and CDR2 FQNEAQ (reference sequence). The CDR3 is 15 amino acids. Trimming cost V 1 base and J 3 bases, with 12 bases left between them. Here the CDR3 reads CASSLVARGDYGYTF. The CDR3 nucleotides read TGTGCCAGCAGCTTAGTAGCGCGGGGGGACTATGGCTACACCTTC.

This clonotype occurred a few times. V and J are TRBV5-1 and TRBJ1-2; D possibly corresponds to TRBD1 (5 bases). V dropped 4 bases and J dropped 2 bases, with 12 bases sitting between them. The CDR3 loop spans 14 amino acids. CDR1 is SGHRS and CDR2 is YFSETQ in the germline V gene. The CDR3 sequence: CASSQGKGNYGYTF. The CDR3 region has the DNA TGCGCCAGCAGCCAAGGAAAGGGGAACTATGGCTACACCTTC.

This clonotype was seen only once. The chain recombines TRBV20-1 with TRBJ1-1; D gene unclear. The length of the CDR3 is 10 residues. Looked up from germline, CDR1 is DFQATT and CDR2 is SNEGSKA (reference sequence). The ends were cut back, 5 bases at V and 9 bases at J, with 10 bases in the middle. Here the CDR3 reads CSAPSPKAFF. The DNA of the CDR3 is TGCAGTGCTCCCTCCCCTAAAGCTTTCTTT.

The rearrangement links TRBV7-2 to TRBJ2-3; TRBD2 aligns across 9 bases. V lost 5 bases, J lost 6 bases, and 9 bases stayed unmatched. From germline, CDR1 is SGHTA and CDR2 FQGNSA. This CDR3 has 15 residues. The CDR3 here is CASSRGASGADTQYF. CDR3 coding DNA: TGTGCCAGCAGCCGGGGCGCTAGCGGGGCGGATACGCAGTATTTT.

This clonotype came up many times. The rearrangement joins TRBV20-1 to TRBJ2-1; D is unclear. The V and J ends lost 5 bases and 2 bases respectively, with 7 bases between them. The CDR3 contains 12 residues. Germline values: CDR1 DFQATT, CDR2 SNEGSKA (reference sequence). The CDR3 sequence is CSAPGPYNEQFF. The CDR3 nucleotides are TGCAGTGCTCCCGGACCCTACAATGAGCAGTTCTTC.

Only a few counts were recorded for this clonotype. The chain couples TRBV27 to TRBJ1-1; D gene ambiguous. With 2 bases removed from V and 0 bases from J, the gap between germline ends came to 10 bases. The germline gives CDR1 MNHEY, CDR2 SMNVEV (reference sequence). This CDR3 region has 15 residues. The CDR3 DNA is TGTGCCAGCAGTTTAAGGTTCGACATGAACACTGAAGCTTTCTTT. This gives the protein CASSLRFDMNTEAFF.

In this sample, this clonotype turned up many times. The CDR3: CASSAEGLETQYF. The CDR3, as DNA: TGTGCCAGCAGTGCGGAGGGTTTAGAGACCCAGTACTTC. The chain joins TRBV2 to TRBJ2-5, with D tentatively TRBD2 (6 bases). This CDR3 has 13 amino acids. Per germline, CDR1 SNHLY and CDR2 FYNNEI. The V end was cut by 4 bases, the J end by 4 bases, with 10 bases between.

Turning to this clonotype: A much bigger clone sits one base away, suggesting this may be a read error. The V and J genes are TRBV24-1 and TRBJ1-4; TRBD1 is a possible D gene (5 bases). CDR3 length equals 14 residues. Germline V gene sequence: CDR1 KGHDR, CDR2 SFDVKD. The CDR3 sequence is CATGTGDGNEKVFF. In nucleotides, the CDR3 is TGTGCCACCGGTACCGGGGACGGTAATGAAAAAGTGTTTTTT.

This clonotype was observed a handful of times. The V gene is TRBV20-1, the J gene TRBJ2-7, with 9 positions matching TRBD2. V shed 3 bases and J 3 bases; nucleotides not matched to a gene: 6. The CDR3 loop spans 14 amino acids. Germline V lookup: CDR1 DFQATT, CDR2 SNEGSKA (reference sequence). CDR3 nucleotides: TGCAGTGCTAGGCCGCGGGGGGGCCACTACGAGCAGTACTTC. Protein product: CSARPRGGHYEQYF.

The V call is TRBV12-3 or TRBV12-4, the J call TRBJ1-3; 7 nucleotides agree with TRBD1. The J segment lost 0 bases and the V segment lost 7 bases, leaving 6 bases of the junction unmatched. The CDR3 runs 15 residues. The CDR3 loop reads CASNPDRSSGNTIYF. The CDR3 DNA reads TGTGCCAGCAACCCGGACAGGAGCTCTGGAAACACCATATATTTT.